One and the same sample provided the 18 T cell receptor beta chains below, sequenced in a study of identical twins. TCRdb independently ran MiXCR on the 5' RACE reads; one entry per CDR3 protein. The sample lists roughly 290,000 distinct CDR3 sequences; less than 9% were seen once. This sample was also put to use in a study of yellow fever vaccine responses in identical twins.

The sample comprised memory (CD45RO+) T cells sorted from blood. These receptors all come from a woman aged 18-30 years in good health.

The table lists this clonotype with many counts. This chain uses TRBV5-4 with TRBJ2-2; 9 nucleotides match TRBD1. The CDR3 spans 15 residues. V was pared by 5 bases and J by 6 bases, with 8 bases of the junction left unmatched. Germline CDR1 SGHNT, CDR2 YYREEE (reference sequence). The CDR3 protein is CASRPGTGSSGELFF. CDR3 in DNA: TGTGCCAGCAGACCCGGGACAGGGTCATCCGGGGAGCTGTTTTTT.

This clonotype was recorded a few times. This rearrangement joins TRBV12-3 or TRBV12-4 to TRBJ2-7; 9 bases line up with TRBD2. With 1 base clipped from V and 3 bases from J, the junction kept 1 base outside the gene matches. CDR3 length: 14 residues. The CDR3 loop is CASSLGSGSYEQYF. In nucleotides, the CDR3 is TGTGCCAGCAGTTTAGGTAGCGGGAGCTACGAGCAGTACTTC.

The rearrangement links TRBV19 to TRBJ2-1; the D gene is possibly TRBD2 (6 bases). CDR1 LNHDA and CDR2 SQIVND come from the germline V gene (reference sequence). Deletions cut 3 bases from V and 5 bases from J, with 14 bases between. The CDR3 spans 15 residues. The CDR3 sequence is CASSITRTNNNEQFF. The CDR3 coding sequence is TGTGCCAGTAGTATCACTAGGACTAACAACAATGAGCAGTTCTTC.

This clonotype was observed a handful of times. The J gene is TRBJ1-1, the V gene TRBV28; TRBD1 is a possible D gene (6 bases). V was pared by 2 bases and J by 4 bases, with 11 bases between. This CDR3 comprises 14 residues. Germline-derived CDR1 and CDR2 are MDHEN and SYDVKM. The CDR3 bases are TGTGCCAGCAGTTTAGGGGGGGCGCGCACTGAAGCTTTCTTT. This sequence encodes CASSLGGARTEAFF.

This clonotype was observed at least ten times. This chain links TRBV11-1 with TRBJ1-4; D perhaps matches TRBD1 (6 bases). CDR1 is SGHAT and CDR2 is FQDESV in the germline V gene (reference sequence). V was pared by 1 base and J by 5 bases, with 20 bases between. CDR3 length: 18 amino acids. The CDR3 DNA reads TGTGCCAGCAGCTTAGGGTATGGAGCGGGGGCCGGCAATGAAAAACTGTTTTTT. Protein: CASSLGYGAGAGNEKLFF.

The chain combines TRBV2 with TRBJ2-1; 12 positions match TRBD2. J was trimmed by 0 bases and V by 4 bases; bases with no gene match: 16. The germline CDR1 and CDR2 sequences are SNHLY and FYNNEI. This CDR3 region has 21 residues. The CDR3 DNA is TGTGCCAGCAGTGCTACTCCTATAGGGACTAGCGGGCGGAGCTCCTACAATGAGCAGTTCTTC. Its translation is CASSATPIGTSGRSSYNEQFF.

This clonotype was seen a few times. J is TRBJ2-7 and V is TRBV19, with unresolved D. V was shortened by 4 bases and J by 3 bases, with 10 bases between the two germline ends. The length of the CDR3 is 13 residues. CDR1 and CDR2 from the germline V gene are LNHDA and SQIVND (reference sequence). Written as DNA, the CDR3 is TGTGCCAGTAGTAGGTCCGGATTCTACGAGCAGTACTTC. It yields the protein CASSRSGFYEQYF.

This clonotype was detected a few times. The J gene is TRBJ1-5, the V gene TRBV2, with a weak D call TRBD1 (6 bases). V lost 8 bases and J 11 bases, leaving 16 bases between the germline ends. This CDR3 region has 12 residues. Germline-derived CDR1 and CDR2 are SNHLY and FYNNEI. Written as DNA, the CDR3 is TGTGCCAGCCAGGTTACAGGGTTGGCCCAGCATTTT. Translating it yields CASQVTGLAQHF.

In this sample, this clonotype turned up many times. This chain joins TRBV10-3 and TRBJ2-2; weak D call: TRBD2 (5 bases). Trimming shortened V by 6 bases and J by 5 bases, and 13 bases separated the two germline ends. The CDR3 length is 14 residues. Per the germline V gene, CDR1 is ENHRY and CDR2 is SYGVKD. CDR3 amino acids: CAIRKWESTGELFF. The CDR3 bases are TGTGCCATCAGGAAATGGGAGTCAACCGGGGAGCTGTTTTTT.

The CDR3 loop reads CASSLSGTSGGNEQFF. Written as DNA, the CDR3 is TGTGCCAGCAGCCTATCGGGGACTAGCGGGGGAAATGAGCAGTTCTTC. The chain has TRBV7-2 and TRBJ2-1, with 14 bases identical to TRBD2. J gave up 7 bases and V 5 bases, and 7 bases lay outside the gene matches. This CDR3 contains 16 residues. Germline V gives CDR1 SGHTA, CDR2 FQGNSA.

This clonotype came up many times. The chain uses TRBV5-1 and TRBJ1-2; a possible D gene is TRBD1 (6 bases). From germline, CDR1 is SGHRS and CDR2 YFSETQ. The CDR3 is 14 amino acids. Trimming pared 4 bases from V and 3 bases from J, leaving 13 bases between. CDR3 coding DNA: TGCGCCAGCAGCCTACAGGGTACGGACTATGGCTACACCTTC. Protein product: CASSLQGTDYGYTF.

This chain connects TRBV28 to TRBJ1-5; maybe TRBD1 (6 bases). This CDR3 spans 16 amino acids. The V gene lost 6 bases and the J gene lost 6 bases, with 21 bases spanning the gap. The germline V gene encodes CDR1 MDHEN and CDR2 SYDVKM. CDR3 loop: CASSPTRRGGSQPQHF. The CDR3, as DNA: TGTGCCAGCAGCCCGACCCGCAGGGGCGGTTCTCAGCCCCAGCATTTT.

This clonotype was picked up many times. The chain combines TRBV12-3 or TRBV12-4 with TRBJ2-3; 7 bases align to TRBD2. This CDR3 comprises 15 residues. The J segment lost 6 bases and the V segment lost 3 bases, leaving 9 bases of the junction unmatched. The CDR3 here is CASSFRLAGLDTQYF. CDR3 bases: TGTGCCAGCAGTTTCCGACTAGCTGGGTTGGATACGCAGTATTTT.

CDR3 in DNA: TGTGCCAGCGTGGGGCAGGCGAACACCGGGGAGCTGTTTTTT. Protein: CASVGQANTGELFF. J is TRBJ2-2 and V is TRBV7-9; possible D gene TRBD1, 5 bases. The V gene lost 8 bases and the J gene lost 0 bases, with 10 bases spanning the gap. Germline V gives CDR1 SEHNR, CDR2 FQNEAQ (reference sequence). There are 14 residues in the CDR3.

The chain has TRBV7-7 and TRBJ2-7, with 8 nucleotides matching TRBD1. This CDR3 has 15 residues. CDR1 is SSHAT, CDR2 FNYEAQ, per germline (reference sequence). J was trimmed by 1 base and V by 2 bases; bases with no gene match: 4. The CDR3 DNA sequence: TGTGCCAGCAGCTTATCCGACAGGGGTTCCTACGAGCAGTACTTC. Translated, it gives CASSLSDRGSYEQYF.

At least ten counts were recorded for this clonotype. The V call is TRBV3-1, the J call TRBJ2-5, with D perhaps matching TRBD1 (6 bases). Trimming took off 0 bases at V and 5 bases at J, with 19 bases between the two ends. Germline loops: CDR1 LGHDT, CDR2 YNNKEL (reference sequence). The CDR3 runs 17 residues. As DNA, the CDR3 is TGTGCCAGCAGCCAAGATCCCGGGACACTGAATGGGGAGACCCAGTACTTC. Translating gives CASSQDPGTLNGETQYF.

The sample holds a few counts of this clonotype. The chain joins TRBV20-1 to TRBJ1-6; 8 bases align to TRBD1. Germline V gene lookup returns CDR1 DFQATT and CDR2 SNEGSKA (reference sequence). Trimming cost V 2 bases and J 0 bases; bases outside gene matches: 6. CDR3 length equals 17 residues. CDR3 sequence: CSARSGQVISYNSPLHF. DNA for the CDR3: TGCAGTGCTAGATCGGGACAGGTGATCTCCTATAATTCACCCCTCCACTTT.

A few counts support this clonotype. This chain connects TRBV7-9 to TRBJ1-3; no clear D. Trimming stripped 3 bases from V and 0 bases from J, with 9 bases between. Germline V gene sequence: CDR1 SEHNR, CDR2 FQNEAQ (reference sequence). The CDR3 sequence is 15 residues long. This chain's CDR3 is CASSLDARSGNTIYF. Written as DNA, the CDR3 is TGTGCCAGCAGCTTGGACGCCCGCTCTGGAAACACCATATATTTT.